This T cell receptor (beta chain) is from a study of shared clonotypes between healthy human individuals. Overall study results and limits: Naive subsets tended to show greater estimated richness than memory subsets. Measured sharing among donors was expected to vary with sequencing depth. Clonotypes shared by all four donors outscored non-shared clonotypes in generation probability.

Regarding this clone: The target antigen is unknown.

Positive CCR7 selection of CD45RO-negative cells yielded the naive CD8 cells, and terminally differentiated effector memory CD45RA+ cells were excluded. All donors were Caucasian adults living in Nashville, Tennessee. Assay used: immunoSEQ multiplex PCR; TCRdb lists only in-frame clones, some missing. The sample lists some 2,000,000 clones; about 95% were seen once. V trimming: 0 bases; J trimming: 1 base; junction bases outside the gene matches: 10. Germline values: CDR1 GTSNPN, CDR2 SVGIG (reference sequence). The CDR3 is 18 residues long. What was sequenced was naive CD8+ T cells sorted from blood. The source is a man aged 18 to 30 in good health. The V gene is TRBV30, the J gene TRBJ2-5; TRBD2 matches 11 bases. As DNA, the CDR3 is TGTGCCTGGAGTGTGTTAGCGGGGGGGCCCAATTTCCAAGAGACCCAGTACTTC. Its translation is CAWSVLAGGPNFQETQYF.